Detailed here is one T cell receptor (beta chain). Trimming cost V 4 bases and J 4 bases; bases outside gene matches: 6. The CDR3 length is 15 residues. The germline V gene has CDR1 SGHTS and CDR2 YDEGEE. These data belong to a study of T cells in localized non-small cell lung cancer. The data were produced by immunoSEQ multiplex PCR, yet TCRdb's version contains in-frame clones alone and is incomplete. The repertoire holds roughly 12,000 clones, with 65% to 85% as singletons. The sample here was peripheral blood, taken before any cancer treatment. The J gene is TRBJ2-3, the V gene TRBV5-8; 10 bases are a match to TRBD2. The sequence came from a male donor at least 60 years old with stage I lung adenocarcinoma. CDR3 in amino acids: CASSQEAGGPDTQYF. CDR3 coding DNA: TGTGCCAGCAGCCAAGAAGCGGGAGGGCCAGATACGCAGTATTTT. Complete variable domain (other parts from reference TRBV5-8 and TRBJ2-3): EAGVTQSPTHLIKTRGQQATLRCSPISGHTSVYWYQQALGLGLQFLLWYDEGEERNRGNFPPRFSGRQFPNYSSELNVNALELEDSALYLCASSQEAGGPDTQYFGPGTRLTVL.